The present T cell receptor beta chain was sequenced within a study of blood T cells in healthy people across ages. Next came a second PCR, run for roughly 6 to 11 cycles, which used a sample-barcoded 5' primer along with a J-beta primer mix. Each of the samples gave a minimum of 2.5 million paired-end reads that contained CDR3. TCRdb re-derived calls from the 5' RACE reads in MiXCR, one entry per CDR3 protein. The table has some 800,000 distinct CDR3 sequences, under 55% seen once; the top ten hold about 19%. The length of the CDR3 is 19 residues. V lost 1 base, J lost 1 base, and 23 bases lay in between. Germline assignment: CDR1 DFQATT and CDR2 SNEGSKA (reference sequence).

The receptor was isolated from a man aged 60 to 69 in good health. Sample: blood. The chain uses TRBV20-1 and TRBJ2-1, with D possibly TRBD2 on 7 matching bases. The CDR3 DNA follows: TGCAGTGCTAGAGTTTTGGGGGGGCAACAGGAAAGGTCCTACAATGAGCAGTTCTTC. Translation: CSARVLGGQQERSYNEQFF.